Presented here are 32 T cell receptor beta chains from one specimen sequenced in a study of human T cells and chemical hapten exposure. TCRdb recomputed calls from the RACE reads with MiXCR, one row per CDR3 protein. The sample lists around 250,000 distinct CDR3 sequences; 7% to 10% were seen once. Time point denoted: pre-sensitization, week 0. Indicated treatment: therapeutic diphenylcyclopropenone sensitization with weekly scalp DPC. Sequences were derived from whole blood, sampled in connection with sensitization to the hapten diphenylcyclopropenone (DPC). All receptors come from a woman aged 40 to 50 with alopecia areata. Some clones in this sample may be carry-over from other donors' samples.

This clonotype was detected many times. The V call is TRBV6-5, the J call TRBJ1-1; 10 bases agree with TRBD1. Trimming took 7 bases from V and 11 from J; bases not matched to a gene: 10. The CDR3 length is 13 residues. Germline CDR1 reads MNHEY; CDR2 reads SVGAGI. Here the CDR3 reads CASTQGQGGRAFF. CDR3 DNA: TGTGCCAGCACCCAAGGACAGGGGGGACGCGCTTTCTTT.

The rearrangement joins TRBV4-3 to TRBJ2-3; TRBD1 is a possible D gene (8 bases). The CDR3 is 16 residues long. Trimming stripped 1 base from V and 4 bases from J, with 15 bases between. Germline V gene sequence: CDR1 LGHNA, CDR2 YSLEER. The CDR3 loop reads CASSQATGGGADTQYF. The CDR3 DNA follows: TGCGCCAGCAGCCAAGCTACAGGGGGGGGAGCAGATACGCAGTATTTT.

The CDR3 loop is CASSYLLAVNEQFF. The CDR3 nucleotides are TGTGCCAGCAGTTACTTACTAGCGGTTAATGAGCAGTTCTTC. V is TRBV6-6 and J is TRBJ2-1; 8 bases are a match to TRBD2. J lost 7 bases, V lost 1 base, and 3 bases had no gene match. CDR1 MNHNY and CDR2 SVGAGI come from the germline V gene (reference sequence). The CDR3 has 14 residues.

This clonotype was counted ten times or more. This chain links TRBV12-3 or TRBV12-4 with TRBJ1-1, with a tentative D call TRBD1 (5 bases). The CDR3 contains 14 residues. Trimming took 3 bases from V and 2 from J, leaving 10 bases between them. The CDR3, as DNA: TGTGCCAGCAGTTTCGGACACCTCAACACTGAAGCTTTCTTT. This translates into CASSFGHLNTEAFF.

This chain joins TRBV4-3 and TRBJ2-3; D call uncertain. CDR3 length: 13 residues. The V gene lost 7 bases and the J gene lost 6 bases, with 14 bases spanning the gap. Germline V gives CDR1 LGHNA, CDR2 YSLEER. The DNA of the CDR3 is TGCGCCAGCAACAACCCTGACGCGGATACGCAGTATTTT. Encoded protein: CASNNPDADTQYF.

The chain recombines TRBV12-3 or TRBV12-4 with TRBJ2-5; tentatively, D is TRBD1 (6 bases). The CDR3 has 14 residues. The ends were cut back, 8 bases at V and 5 bases at J, with 18 bases in the middle. CDR3 sequence: CASSLSTGHETQYF. The CDR3 bases are TGTGCCAGCTCGCTTTCAACAGGGCACGAGACCCAGTACTTC.

The chain joins TRBV20-1 to TRBJ2-1; TRBD2 aligns across 8 bases. Germline-derived CDR1 and CDR2 are DFQATT and SNEGSKA (reference sequence). Losses at the gene ends were 0 bases for V and 5 bases for J; bases not matched to a gene: 6. The CDR3 length is 15 residues. CDR3 region: CSARELAGNDNEQFF. CDR3 in DNA: TGCAGTGCTAGAGAGTTAGCGGGAAACGACAATGAGCAGTTCTTC.

This clonotype was seen a handful of times. The J gene is TRBJ1-1, the V gene TRBV3-1; 9 bases map to TRBD1. Trimming took 4 bases from V and 3 from J; bases not matched to a gene: 9. Germline values: CDR1 LGHDT, CDR2 YNNKEL (reference sequence). The CDR3 length is 16 residues. The DNA for the CDR3 is TGTGCCAGCAGCCCAAGGGGACAGGGAGAGGACACTGAAGCTTTCTTT. Translation gives CASSPRGQGEDTEAFF.

As regards this clonotype: Germline is not matched at one junction end, which may reflect a read error. This chain uses TRBV29-1 with TRBJ2-1; TRBD2 aligns across 11 bases. Per the germline V gene, CDR1 is SQVTM and CDR2 is ANQGSEA. CDR3 length: 14 residues. This CDR3 is CSVRTSGSFYELFF. The CDR3 region has the DNA TGCAGCGTGCGCACTAGCGGGAGTTTTTATGAGCTGTTCTTC.

This clonotype was seen a handful of times. The rearrangement uses TRBV5-1 and TRBJ1-4; D ambiguous. The germline V gene encodes CDR1 SGHRS and CDR2 YFSETQ. This CDR3 spans 14 amino acids. V lost 4 bases, J lost 5 bases, and 12 bases lay in between. CDR3 in amino acids: CASSQNAGNEKLFF. In DNA form, the CDR3 reads TGCGCCAGCAGCCAGAACGCGGGGAATGAAAAACTGTTTTTT.

This clonotype was seen at least ten times. J is TRBJ2-7 and V is TRBV29-1; 8 bases match TRBD2. Germline values: CDR1 SQVTM, CDR2 ANQGSEA. V was clipped by 3 bases and J by 5 bases; unmatched bases: 12. This CDR3 has 15 amino acids. The CDR3 here is CSVEPSSGSANEQYF. The DNA for the CDR3 is TGCAGCGTTGAGCCTTCGAGCGGGAGTGCCAACGAGCAGTACTTC.

The V and J genes are TRBV5-1 and TRBJ1-1; D is unresolved. The CDR3 loop spans 14 amino acids. V shed 2 bases and J shed 0 bases, with 8 bases lying between them. The germline V gene has CDR1 SGHRS and CDR2 YFSETQ. CDR3 in DNA: TGCGCCAGCAGCTTAAGTCCGATGAACACTGAAGCTTTCTTT. Protein: CASSLSPMNTEAFF.

This clonotype has more than one count but fewer than ten. V is TRBV7-9 and J is TRBJ1-3; perhaps TRBD1 as D (6 bases). V was cut by 5 bases and J by 0 bases, with 11 bases left in between. Germline CDR1 is SEHNR and CDR2 is FQNEAQ (reference sequence). The CDR3 length is 15 residues. CDR3 protein: CASSPQTGSGNTIYF. CDR3 coding DNA: TGTGCCAGCAGCCCCCAGACAGGCTCTGGAAACACCATATATTTT.

The chain combines TRBV20-1 with TRBJ1-6; 9 bases are a match to TRBD1. Germline values: CDR1 DFQATT, CDR2 SNEGSKA (reference sequence). J was trimmed by 7 bases and V by 3 bases; bases with no gene match: 7. The CDR3 is 15 amino acids. The CDR3 nucleotides read TGCAGTGCTAGTCTTTCCGGGACAGGGAATTCACCCCTCCACTTT. This codes for CSASLSGTGNSPLHF.

CDR3 amino acids: CASSSRRTEEQYF. CDR3 nucleotide sequence: TGTGCCAGCAGCTCCCGTCGAACCGAAGAGCAGTACTTC. The chain couples TRBV7-2 to TRBJ2-7; no reliable D call. The CDR3 runs 13 residues. CDR1 and CDR2 from the germline V gene are SGHTA and FQGNSA. V was trimmed by 4 bases and J by 7 bases, leaving 14 bases between them.

This clonotype appeared many times. The chain links TRBV20-1 to TRBJ2-7, with 10 bases fitting TRBD2. The J segment lost 1 base and the V segment lost 3 bases, leaving 9 bases of the junction unmatched. This CDR3 contains 16 residues. Germline V gene lookup returns CDR1 DFQATT and CDR2 SNEGSKA (reference sequence). The DNA of the CDR3 is TGCAGTGCTAGGTCCCTCCTAGCGGGAGTTTCCTACGAGCAGTACTTC. This gives the protein CSARSLLAGVSYEQYF.

In this sample, this clonotype turned up many times. The chain recombines TRBV28 with TRBJ2-7; tentatively, D is TRBD1 (6 bases). The germline V gene has CDR1 MDHEN and CDR2 SYDVKM. The V end was cut by 2 bases, the J end by 7 bases, with 9 bases between. The length of the CDR3 is 12 residues. CDR3 residues: CASSLGGGEQYF. In DNA form, the CDR3 reads TGTGCCAGCAGTTTAGGGGGCGGAGAGCAGTACTTC.

This clonotype was detected many times. The J gene is TRBJ2-3, the V gene TRBV28; unclear D gene. The germline V gene encodes CDR1 MDHEN and CDR2 SYDVKM. V lost 2 bases and J lost 10, with 13 bases in between. The CDR3 runs 13 residues. The CDR3 nucleotides are TGTGCCAGCAGTTTAGGCACGGCGATGCCGCAGTATTTT. Protein: CASSLGTAMPQYF.

V gene TRBV7-6 combines with J gene TRBJ1-1, with D perhaps TRBD1 (5 bases). V was trimmed by 5 bases and J by 5 bases, leaving 18 bases between them. The CDR3 contains 15 residues. CDR1 is SGHVS, CDR2 FNYEAQ, per germline. The DNA of the CDR3 is TGTGCCAGCAGCCAACTCACCGGGGCACGGACTGAAGCTTTCTTT. Protein product: CASSQLTGARTEAFF. Looking up the rest from reference TRBV7-6 and TRBJ1-1 gives the full variable domain: GAGVSQSPRYKVTKRGQDVALRCDPISGHVSLYWYRQALGQGPEFLTYFNYEAQQDKSGLPNDRFSAERPEGSISTLTIQRTEQRDSAMYRCASSQLTGARTEAFFGQGTRLTVV.

There are a few counts of this clonotype. CDR3 sequence: CASSLSPGLAGVDTQYF. The CDR3 bases are TGTGCCAGCAGCCTCTCCCCTGGGCTAGCGGGAGTAGATACGCAGTATTTT. This chain joins TRBV2 and TRBJ2-3; TRBD2 matches at 10 bases. Trimming cost V 6 bases and J 5 bases; bases outside gene matches: 14. The CDR3 has 17 residues. CDR1 and CDR2 (germline): SNHLY, FYNNEI.

This clonotype appeared a few times. The V call is TRBV9, the J call TRBJ2-7; 7 nucleotides match TRBD1. The CDR3 totals 17 residues. With V trimmed by 3 bases and J by 3 bases, 15 bases remained unmatched. Germline CDR1 and CDR2: SGDLS and YYNGEE. Here the CDR3 DNA reads TGTGCCAGCAGCGCTACCGGGACAGACAACTCTCACTACGAGCAGTACTTC. Protein sequence: CASSATGTDNSHYEQYF.

This clonotype was found a few times. This chain joins TRBV27 and TRBJ2-2; 7 positions match TRBD1. This CDR3 spans 15 amino acids. Germline V lookup: CDR1 MNHEY, CDR2 SMNVEV (reference sequence). With V trimmed by 5 bases and J by 4 bases, 7 bases remained unmatched. The CDR3 loop reads CASSETGYGTGELFF. The CDR3 DNA reads as TGTGCCAGCAGTGAGACAGGGTACGGCACCGGGGAGCTGTTTTTT.

This clonotype was found many times. J is TRBJ2-3 and V is TRBV5-1; D is possibly TRBD2 (5 bases). Germline V gene lookup returns CDR1 SGHRS and CDR2 YFSETQ. This CDR3 has 16 amino acids. With 0 bases removed from V and 3 bases from J, the gap between germline ends came to 14 bases. CDR3 DNA sequence: TGCGCCAGCAGCTTGGACGTAAGTCCGGGGACAGATACGCAGTATTTT. Protein: CASSLDVSPGTDTQYF. Complete variable domain (other parts from reference TRBV5-1 and TRBJ2-3): KAGVTQTPRYLIKTRGQQVTLSCSPISGHRSVSWYQQTPGQGLQFLFEYFSETQRNKGNFPGRFSGRQFSNSRSEMNVSTLELGDSALYLCASSLDVSPGTDTQYFGPGTRLTVL.

The table lists this clonotype with a few counts. The CDR3 protein is CSIRQGVTEAFF. The CDR3 DNA reads TGCAGCATTAGACAGGGGGTCACTGAAGCTTTCTTT. The J gene is TRBJ1-1, the V gene TRBV29-1; 9 bases map to TRBD1. CDR3 length: 12 amino acids. Germline V lookup: CDR1 SQVTM, CDR2 ANQGSEA. V gave up 8 bases and J gave up 4 bases; unmatched junction bases: 5.

This clonotype was counted a few times. This chain links TRBV6-2 or TRBV6-3 with TRBJ1-5, with unresolved D. CDR1 and CDR2 from the germline V gene are MNHEY and SVGEGT. The V end was cut by 1 base, the J end by 2 bases, with 3 bases between. CDR3 length equals 13 residues. CDR3 region: CASSYFGNQPQHF. In nucleotides, the CDR3 is TGTGCCAGCAGTTACTTTGGCAATCAGCCCCAGCATTTT.

This clonotype was seen a few times. The V gene is TRBV7-9, the J gene TRBJ2-1; 7 nucleotides match TRBD2. Germline CDR1 and CDR2: SEHNR and FQNEAQ (reference sequence). V trimming: 2 bases; J trimming: 5 bases; junction bases outside the gene matches: 6. The CDR3 runs to 15 residues. In DNA form, the CDR3 reads TGTGCCAGCAGCTTAATGGGTCTAGCGGACAATGAGCAGTTCTTC. This encodes CASSLMGLADNEQFF.

The chain recombines TRBV18 with TRBJ2-7; 8 positions agree with TRBD2. The CDR3 extends over 13 amino acids. The trim removed 6 bases at V and 7 bases at J, leaving 8 bases unmatched. CDR1 KGHSH and CDR2 LQKENI come from the germline V gene. CDR3 region: CASSPGGSGEQYF. The CDR3 coding sequence is TGTGCCAGCTCCCCGGGGGGGAGCGGGGAGCAGTACTTC. Combining the CDR3 with reference TRBV18 and TRBJ2-7 gives the whole variable domain NAGVMQNPRHLVRRRGQEARLRCSPMKGHSHVYWYRQLPEEGLKFMVYLQKENIIDESGMPKERFSAEFPKEGPSILRIQQVVRGDSAAYFCASSPGGSGEQYFGPGTRLTVT.

This chain links TRBV6-5 with TRBJ1-2, with no clear D. The V end lost 3 bases, the J end lost 1 base, and 9 bases lay between the germline ends. CDR1 and CDR2 from the germline V gene are MNHEY and SVGAGI. The CDR3 runs to 14 residues. The CDR3 coding sequence is TGTGCCAGCAGTTATTATAACAGTAACTATGGCTACACCTTC. Residues: CASSYYNSNYGYTF.

A few counts support this clonotype. The rearrangement joins TRBV5-1 to TRBJ2-7; 7 bases match TRBD1. V shed 10 bases and J 7 bases; nucleotides not matched to a gene: 17. CDR1 is SGHRS, CDR2 YFSETQ, per germline. The CDR3 length is 14 residues. This CDR3 reads CASGQGDPRSEQYF. DNA of the CDR3: TGCGCCTCAGGCCAGGGGGACCCTCGGAGTGAGCAGTACTTC. Drawing the rest from reference TRBV5-1 and TRBJ2-7, the complete variable domain is KAGVTQTPRYLIKTRGQQVTLSCSPISGHRSVSWYQQTPGQGLQFLFEYFSETQRNKGNFPGRFSGRQFSNSRSEMNVSTLELGDSALYLCASGQGDPRSEQYFGPGTRLTVT.

This clonotype was detected ten times or more. The chain recombines TRBV4-3 with TRBJ2-2; D remains ambiguous. Germline CDR1 reads LGHNA; CDR2 reads YSLEER. The CDR3 sequence is 12 residues long. The V end was cut by 0 bases, the J end by 6 bases, with 2 bases between. The CDR3 loop is CASSQDAGELFF. CDR3 DNA: TGCGCCAGCAGCCAAGATGCCGGGGAGCTGTTTTTT.

V gene TRBV29-1 combines with J gene TRBJ1-4; D not certain. From germline, CDR1 is SQVTM and CDR2 ANQGSEA. V lost 4 bases and J 5 bases, leaving 14 bases between the germline ends. The CDR3 runs 14 residues. CDR3 loop: CSVAINSFNEKLFF. CDR3 bases: TGCAGCGTTGCCATAAACAGTTTCAATGAAAAACTGTTTTTT.

The chain joins TRBV3-1 to TRBJ2-1, with 10 bases identical to TRBD2. This CDR3 is built from 14 residues. CDR1 is LGHDT and CDR2 is YNNKEL in the germline V gene (reference sequence). V dropped 2 bases and J dropped 9; count of bases not matched to a gene: 4. CDR3 coding DNA: TGTGCCAGCAGCCAATCCATAGCGGGAGGTGAGCAGTTCTTC. Translating gives CASSQSIAGGEQFF.